This entry features one T cell receptor (beta chain) sequence. Profiled with immunoSEQ multiplex PCR; TCRdb holds only in-frame clones, not every one. Counted here are about 350,000 clones, about 86% occurring once; the ten biggest clones make up about 10%. This sample is part of a study of Ad26.COV2.S vaccination and SARS-CoV-2 variants. Sample treatment: roughly 18 received Ad26.COV2.S at low or high dose, single or two shots; 5 received placebo; per-sample allocation not given. Sampling was performed 63 days after the first vaccine or placebo injection. The sequence derives from a person between 18 and 65 years old who received the Ad26.COV2.S COVID-19 vaccine or a placebo. The material sequenced was peripheral blood, taken in a trial of Ad26.COV2.S vaccine versus placebo.

The CDR3 here is CASNIGQDYEQYF. In DNA form, the CDR3 reads TGTGCCAGCAATATTGGACAGGACTACGAGCAGTACTTC. This chain links TRBV6-5 with TRBJ2-7, with TRBD1 identical over 7 bases. CDR3 length: 13 residues. J lost 3 bases, V lost 7 bases, and 6 bases had no gene match. Germline V gives CDR1 MNHEY, CDR2 SVGAGI.